This T cell receptor (beta chain) was captured by sequencing in a study of blood T cell repertoires in COVID-19. The wider study: Both acute and convalescent COVID-19 samples were obtained from the United States, Italy and Spain. Sample material is recorded as cDNA or gDNA derived from T cells, B-cell-depleted T cells, or PBMCs.

V was shortened by 2 bases and J by 0 bases, with 6 bases between the two germline ends. CDR3 size: 14 residues. Germline CDR1 reads SNHLY; CDR2 reads FYNNEI. TCRdb keeps only in-frame clones here, not all; method: immunoSEQ multiplex PCR. The sample lists about 290,000 clones, more than 80% occurring once. The chain couples TRBV2 to TRBJ2-3, with D uncertain. Sequencing used peripheral blood. The TCR was taken from a woman aged 25 to 39 with active or convalescent COVID-19. The CDR3 spells CASSETYSTDTQYF. CDR3 bases: TGTGCCAGCAGTGAAACCTACAGCACAGATACGCAGTATTTT.